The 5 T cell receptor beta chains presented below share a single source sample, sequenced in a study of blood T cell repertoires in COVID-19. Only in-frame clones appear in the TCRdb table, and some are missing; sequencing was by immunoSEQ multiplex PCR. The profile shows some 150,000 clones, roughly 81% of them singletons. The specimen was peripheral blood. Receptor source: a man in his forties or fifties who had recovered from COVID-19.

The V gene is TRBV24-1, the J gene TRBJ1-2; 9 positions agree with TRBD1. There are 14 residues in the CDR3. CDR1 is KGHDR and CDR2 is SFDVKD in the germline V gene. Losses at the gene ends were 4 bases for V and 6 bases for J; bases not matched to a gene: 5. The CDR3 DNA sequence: TGTGCCACCAGTGAAGCGGGACAGGGAAATGGCTACACCTTC. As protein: CATSEAGQGNGYTF.

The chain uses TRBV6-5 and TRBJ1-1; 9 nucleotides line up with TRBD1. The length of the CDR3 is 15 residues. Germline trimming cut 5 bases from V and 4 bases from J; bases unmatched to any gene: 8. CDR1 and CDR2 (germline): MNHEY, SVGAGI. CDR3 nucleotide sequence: TGTGCCAGCAGTCTTACAGGGGGCCGGAGCACTGAAGCTTTCTTT. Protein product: CASSLTGGRSTEAFF.

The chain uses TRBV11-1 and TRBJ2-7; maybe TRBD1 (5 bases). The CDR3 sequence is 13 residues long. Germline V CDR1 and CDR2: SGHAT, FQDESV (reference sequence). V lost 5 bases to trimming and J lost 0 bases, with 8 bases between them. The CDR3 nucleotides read TGTGCCAGCAGCCTGACAGCCTCCTACGAGCAGTACTTC. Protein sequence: CASSLTASYEQYF.

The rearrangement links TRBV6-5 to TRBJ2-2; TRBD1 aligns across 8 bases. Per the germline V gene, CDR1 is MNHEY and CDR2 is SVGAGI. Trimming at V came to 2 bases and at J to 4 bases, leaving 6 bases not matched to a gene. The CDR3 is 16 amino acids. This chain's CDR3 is CASSYAGTGTTGELFF. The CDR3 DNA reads TGTGCCAGCAGTTACGCTGGGACAGGAACCACCGGGGAGCTGTTTTTT.

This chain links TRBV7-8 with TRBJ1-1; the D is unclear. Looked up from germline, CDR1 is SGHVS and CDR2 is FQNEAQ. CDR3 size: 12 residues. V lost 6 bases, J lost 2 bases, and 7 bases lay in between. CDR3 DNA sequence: TGTGCCAGCAGATCTTTAAACACTGAAGCTTTCTTT. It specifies CASRSLNTEAFF.